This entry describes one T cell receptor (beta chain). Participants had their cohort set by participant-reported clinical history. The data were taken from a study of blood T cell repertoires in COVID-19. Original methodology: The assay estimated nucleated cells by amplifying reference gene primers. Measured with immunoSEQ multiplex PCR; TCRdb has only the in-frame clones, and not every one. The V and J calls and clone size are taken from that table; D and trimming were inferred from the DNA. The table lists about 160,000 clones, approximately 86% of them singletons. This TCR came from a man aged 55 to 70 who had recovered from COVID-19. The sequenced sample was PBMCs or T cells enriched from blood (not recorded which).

CDR3 sequence (DNA): TGTGCCAGCAGTGAAGTTAGAGGTCGCAAAAGGGGCGAAGCTTTCTTT. Translation gives CASSEVRGRKRGEAFF. The V and J genes are TRBV6-1 and TRBJ1-1, with TRBD1 as a possible D gene (5 bases). Germline V CDR1 and CDR2: MNHNS, SASEGT. Trimming removed 1 base from V and 8 bases from J, with 20 bases in between. The CDR3 consists of 16 residues.